Below, 30 T cell receptor beta chains from the same sample are listed, as sequenced in a study of T cell responses to AZD1222 COVID-19 vaccine. Clones were read by immunoSEQ multiplex PCR, and TCRdb kept only the in-frame ones, dropping some. The sample records over 120,000 clones, 93% being singletons. Sequencing was performed on peripheral blood, taken after recovery from COVID-19. The origin of the receptors is an adult who had recovered from COVID-19.

The chain employs TRBV27 and TRBJ1-3, with D unresolved. With 6 bases removed from V and 4 bases from J, the gap between germline ends came to 19 bases. The CDR3 has 16 residues. Germline CDR1 MNHEY, CDR2 SMNVEV (reference sequence). The CDR3 DNA reads TGTGCCAGCAGATCATCGAGGGCTGATGTCGGAAACACCATATATTTT. Translation gives CASRSSRADVGNTIYF.

The V call is TRBV27, the J call TRBJ1-2; D gene unclear. This CDR3 is 15 amino acids long. V lost 6 bases and J 8 bases, leaving 22 bases between the germline ends. CDR1 MNHEY and CDR2 SMNVEV come from the germline V gene (reference sequence). The CDR3 sequence: CASSPDPLWPDGYTF. CDR3 DNA sequence: TGTGCCAGCAGCCCAGACCCCTTATGGCCCGACGGCTACACCTTC.

The gene calls are TRBV7-6 and TRBJ1-1; D gene unclear. Germline V gene sequence: CDR1 SGHVS, CDR2 FNYEAQ. The V end lost 4 bases, the J end lost 0 bases, and 6 bases lay between the germline ends. The CDR3 totals 13 residues. The CDR3 region is CASSSYMNTEAFF. DNA of the CDR3: TGTGCCAGCAGCTCTTACATGAACACTGAAGCTTTCTTT.

The rearrangement uses TRBV9 and TRBJ2-1; perhaps TRBD1 as D (6 bases). The CDR3 covers 15 residues. V lost 4 bases to trimming and J lost 9 bases, with 20 bases between them. Germline V gene sequence: CDR1 SGDLS, CDR2 YYNGEE. CDR3 region: CASSTGTISKTEQFF. The CDR3 DNA is TGTGCCAGCAGCACCGGGACAATCAGTAAGACTGAGCAGTTCTTC.

V is TRBV7-9 and J is TRBJ2-1, with 8 bases aligning to TRBD2. The CDR3 totals 14 residues. The germline V gene encodes CDR1 SEHNR and CDR2 FQNEAQ (reference sequence). The J segment lost 7 bases and the V segment lost 6 bases, leaving 8 bases of the junction unmatched. The CDR3 is CASSSTGTRNEQFF. In DNA form, the CDR3 reads TGTGCCAGCAGTTCCACCGGGACTAGAAATGAGCAGTTCTTC.

This rearrangement joins TRBV2 to TRBJ2-1; the D is unclear. Deletions cut 0 bases from V and 0 bases from J, with 9 bases between. From germline, CDR1 is SNHLY and CDR2 FYNNEI. The CDR3 is made up of 16 amino acids. As DNA, the CDR3 is TGTGCCAGCAGTGAAGCAACGGCCAGCTCCTACAATGAGCAGTTCTTC. Encoded protein: CASSEATASSYNEQFF. Full variable domain (rest looked up from reference TRBV2 and TRBJ2-1): EPEVTQTPSHQVTQMGQEVILRCVPISNHLYFYWYRQILGQKVEFLVSFYNNEISEKSEIFDDQFSVERPDGSNFTLKIRSTKLEDSAMYFCASSEATASSYNEQFFGPGTRLTVL.

The chain uses TRBV6-1 and TRBJ1-1, with D possibly matching TRBD1 (5 bases). Germline assignment: CDR1 MNHNS and CDR2 SASEGT. The CDR3 is 16 residues long. Trimming removed 0 bases at V and 7 bases at J, with 18 bases between. CDR3 in DNA: TGTGCCAGCAGTGAAGCTATTGGGGCAGGGCAGAGTGAAGCTTTCTTT. Protein sequence: CASSEAIGAGQSEAFF.

This chain uses TRBV7-6 with TRBJ2-5; 7 bases match TRBD2. The J segment lost 2 bases and the V segment lost 1 base, leaving 1 base of the junction unmatched. CDR1 is SGHVS, CDR2 FNYEAQ, per germline. The CDR3 has 14 amino acids. The CDR3 region is CASSLGRGQETQYF. CDR3 coding DNA: TGTGCCAGCAGCTTAGGGCGGGGGCAAGAGACCCAGTACTTC.

This clone was recorded only once. V is TRBV28 and J is TRBJ1-5, with D uncertain. Trimming left V 2 bases short and J 4 bases short, with 9 bases between. This CDR3 region has 14 residues. Germline V gives CDR1 MDHEN, CDR2 SYDVKM. The CDR3 sequence: CASSLRGWNQPQHF. CDR3 coding DNA: TGTGCCAGCAGTTTAAGAGGCTGGAATCAGCCCCAGCATTTT.

The rearrangement links TRBV15 to TRBJ2-1; 10 bases are a match to TRBD2. Losses at the gene ends were 1 base for V and 0 bases for J; bases not matched to a gene: 12. The CDR3 has 20 amino acids. Germline values: CDR1 LNHNV, CDR2 YYDKDF (reference sequence). In DNA form, the CDR3 reads TGTGCCACCAGCAGAGTTAGAACTGGAGCTAGCGGGAGCTCCTACAATGAGCAGTTCTTC. Encoded protein: CATSRVRTGASGSSYNEQFF. Supplemented by reference TRBV15 and TRBJ2-1, the full variable domain reads DAMVIQNPRYQVTQFGKPVTLSCSQTLNHNVMYWYQQKSSQAPKLLFHYYDKDFNNEADTPDNFQSRRPNTSFCFLDIRSPGLGDTAMYLCATSRVRTGASGSSYNEQFFGPGTRLTVL.

The CDR3 sequence is CATSRTGYRGEGDTQYF. The CDR3 DNA sequence: TGTGCCACCAGCAGAACTGGATACAGGGGCGAGGGAGATACGCAGTATTTT. The rearrangement uses TRBV15 and TRBJ2-3, with TRBD1 identical over 7 bases. Trimming took 2 bases from V and 5 from J; bases not matched to a gene: 13. CDR1 is LNHNV, CDR2 YYDKDF, per germline (reference sequence). CDR3 length: 17 residues.

The V gene is TRBV7-9, the J gene TRBJ1-2; no clear D gene. Germline values: CDR1 SEHNR, CDR2 FQNEAQ (reference sequence). Deletions cut 5 bases from V and 6 bases from J, with 13 bases between. The CDR3 consists of 13 residues. DNA for the CDR3: TGTGCCAGCAGCCCCCCGAACGGTGATGGCTACACCTTC. Protein: CASSPPNGDGYTF.

This chain links TRBV7-6 with TRBJ2-5; tentative D call: TRBD1 (6 bases). Germline loops: CDR1 SGHVS, CDR2 FNYEAQ. The CDR3 runs 14 residues. V dropped 1 base and J dropped 1 base, with 7 bases sitting between them. CDR3 sequence reads: CASSLGTAQETQYF. The CDR3 nucleotides are TGTGCCAGCAGCTTAGGGACAGCCCAAGAGACCCAGTACTTC. Drawing the rest from reference TRBV7-6 and TRBJ2-5, the complete variable domain is GAGVSQSPRYKVTKRGQDVALRCDPISGHVSLYWYRQALGQGPEFLTYFNYEAQQDKSGLPNDRFSAERPEGSISTLTIQRTEQRDSAMYRCASSLGTAQETQYFGPGTRLLVL.

The chain combines TRBV7-2 with TRBJ2-1, with 9 nucleotides matching TRBD1. The germline V gene has CDR1 SGHTA and CDR2 FQGNSA. J lost 7 bases, V lost 3 bases, and 7 bases had no gene match. The CDR3 sequence is 15 residues long. The CDR3 DNA sequence: TGTGCCAGCAGCTTTTGGACAGGGGTGATGAATGAGCAGTTCTTC. As protein: CASSFWTGVMNEQFF. Together with reference TRBV7-2 and TRBJ2-1, the CDR3 gives the full variable domain: GAGVSQSPSNKVTEKGKDVELRCDPISGHTALYWYRQSLGQGLEFLIYFQGNSAPDKSGLPSDRFSAERTGGSVSTLTIQRTQQEDSAVYLCASSFWTGVMNEQFFGPGTRLTVL.

The chain is built from TRBV19 and TRBJ2-2; no definite D call. Germline V gene data show CDR1 as LNHDA and CDR2 as SQIVND (reference sequence). V shed 4 bases and J shed 3 bases, with 9 bases lying between them. This CDR3 region has 14 residues. CDR3 in DNA: TGTGCCAGTAGTAGTTCAGGTCACACCGGGGAGCTGTTTTTT. It yields the protein CASSSSGHTGELFF.

The J gene is TRBJ1-4, the V gene TRBV7-6; D remains ambiguous. The CDR3 consists of 14 residues. Germline-derived CDR1 and CDR2 are SGHVS and FNYEAQ. Trimming pared 6 bases from V and 0 bases from J, leaving 8 bases between. DNA for the CDR3: TGTGCCAGCAGTTACAGTGCAACTAATGAAAAACTGTTTTTT. Residues: CASSYSATNEKLFF.

CDR3 DNA sequence: TGTGCCAGCAGCCCTCCTCGTACGGGCTCACCCCTCCACTTT. Translating gives CASSPPRTGSPLHF. This rearrangement joins TRBV27 to TRBJ1-6, with D uncertain. The CDR3 consists of 14 residues. Germline lookup yields CDR1 MNHEY and CDR2 SMNVEV (reference sequence). V lost 6 bases and J 10 bases, leaving 16 bases between the germline ends.

Written as DNA, the CDR3 is TGTGCCAGCTCGCTAGCGGGAGTTGGCGGCGGGGAGCTGTTTTTT. As protein: CASSLAGVGGGELFF. The rearrangement uses TRBV6-5 and TRBJ2-2; 10 bases agree with TRBD2. The junction had 10 bases not matched to a gene; V was cut back by 8 bases and J by 7 bases. Germline CDR1 MNHEY, CDR2 SVGAGI. The CDR3 runs to 15 residues.

The chain carries TRBV4-1 and TRBJ2-3; D remains unclear. This CDR3 is built from 16 residues. Germline V gene sequence: CDR1 MGHRA, CDR2 YSYEKL. Trimming stripped 1 base from V and 0 bases from J, with 11 bases between. This chain's CDR3 is CASSQVGPISTDTQYF. CDR3 DNA sequence: TGCGCCAGCAGCCAAGTGGGCCCTATTAGCACAGATACGCAGTATTTT.

The J gene is TRBJ2-7, the V gene TRBV19, with 11 bases lining up with TRBD2. Germline loops: CDR1 LNHDA, CDR2 SQIVND (reference sequence). There are 18 residues in the CDR3. Trimming took 4 bases from V and 1 from J; bases not matched to a gene: 12. The CDR3 protein is CASSTRTSTSGRSYEQYF. The CDR3 region has the DNA TGTGCCAGTAGTACGCGTACCTCAACTAGCGGGAGATCCTACGAGCAGTACTTC. The full variable domain, completed using reference TRBV19 and TRBJ2-7, is DGGITQSPKYLFRKEGQNVTLSCEQNLNHDAMYWYRQDPGQGLRLIYYSQIVNDFQKGDIAEGYSVSREKKESFPLTVTSAQKNPTAFYLCASSTRTSTSGRSYEQYFGPGTRLTVT.

This clone is a singleton in its sample. The chain uses TRBV30 and TRBJ1-1; D is possibly TRBD1 (6 bases). Trimming pared 2 bases from V and 0 bases from J, leaving 19 bases between. Germline V gives CDR1 GTSNPN, CDR2 SVGIG (reference sequence). This CDR3 has 17 amino acids. The CDR3 region has the DNA TGTGCCTGGAGTCGGAGGGGGGCTGTTTTAATGAACACTGAAGCTTTCTTT. Its translation: CAWSRRGAVLMNTEAFF.

This chain joins TRBV2 and TRBJ2-6, with D uncertain. The V end lost 6 bases, the J end lost 2 bases, and 14 bases lay between the germline ends. The germline V gene encodes CDR1 SNHLY and CDR2 FYNNEI. The CDR3 loop spans 16 amino acids. The CDR3 DNA follows: TGTGCCAGCAGAATTAAAGGCTCTGCTGGGGCCAACGTCCTGACTTTC. It is translated as CASRIKGSAGANVLTF.

This clone was observed a single time. This rearrangement joins TRBV5-4 to TRBJ1-2; possibly TRBD1 for D (6 bases). With 0 bases removed from V and 8 bases from J, the gap between germline ends came to 11 bases. Germline loops: CDR1 SGHNT, CDR2 YYREEE (reference sequence). This CDR3 spans 13 amino acids. The CDR3, as DNA: TGTGCCAGCAGCTTGGGAGGGGGACGGGGCTACACCTTC. This gives the protein CASSLGGGRGYTF.

The V and J genes are TRBV7-6 and TRBJ2-6; 7 nucleotides agree with TRBD2. The CDR3 totals 16 residues. Germline CDR1 and CDR2: SGHVS and FNYEAQ. The junction had 4 bases not matched to a gene; V was cut back by 5 bases and J by 0 bases. CDR3 sequence: CASSLSGTSGANVLTF. CDR3 nucleotide sequence: TGTGCCAGCAGCCTAAGCGGGACCTCTGGGGCCAACGTCCTGACTTTC.

The chain is built from TRBV19 and TRBJ1-1, with D possibly matching TRBD1 (6 bases). Trimming pared 7 bases from V and 4 bases from J, leaving 19 bases between. The CDR3 extends over 15 amino acids. Germline CDR1 LNHDA, CDR2 SQIVND (reference sequence). The CDR3 bases are TGTGCCAGTATAGGAGCCAGCAGGGGCAGCACTGAAGCTTTCTTT. Translation gives CASIGASRGSTEAFF.

V usage is TRBV6-5 and J usage is TRBJ2-7; D remains ambiguous. Trimming left V 6 bases short and J 9 bases short, with 12 bases between. The CDR3 runs 11 residues. Germline-derived CDR1 and CDR2 are MNHEY and SVGAGI. The chain's CDR3 is CASSPPPLQYF. CDR3 bases: TGTGCCAGCAGCCCGCCGCCTCTGCAGTACTTC.

CDR3 nucleotide sequence: TGCGCCAGCAGAAGGACAGGGGACTACGAGCAGTACTTC. It translates to CASRRTGDYEQYF. The chain is built from TRBV5-1 and TRBJ2-7, with 9 bases fitting TRBD1. Germline CDR1 reads SGHRS; CDR2 reads YFSETQ. V gave up 5 bases and J gave up 3 bases; unmatched junction bases: 3. The CDR3 covers 13 residues.

V and J are TRBV19 and TRBJ2-6; the match to TRBD1 covers 7 bases. In germline, CDR1 is LNHDA, CDR2 SQIVND (reference sequence). CDR3 size: 15 residues. J gave up 1 base and V 7 bases, and 4 bases lay outside the gene matches. The CDR3, as DNA: TGTGCCAGTACCCCGGACAGGTCTGGGGCCAACGTCCTGACTTTC. Its translation: CASTPDRSGANVLTF.

This clone was counted a single time. The chain employs TRBV30 and TRBJ1-1; 7 nucleotides line up with TRBD1. The junction had 15 bases not matched to a gene; V was cut back by 5 bases and J by 12 bases. The CDR3 spans 13 residues. Germline V lookup: CDR1 GTSNPN, CDR2 SVGIG (reference sequence). The CDR3: CAWAPRQGVITFF. The CDR3 DNA reads as TGTGCCTGGGCCCCCCGTCAGGGGGTGATAACTTTCTTT.

CDR3 nucleotide sequence: TGTGCCAGCAGCTTGACGACAGGGTCAAGGAATCAGCCCCAGCATTTT. Protein: CASSLTTGSRNQPQHF. The chain uses TRBV5-8 and TRBJ1-5; TRBD1 agrees at 7 bases. V lost 1 base to trimming and J lost 4 bases; unmatched junction nucleotides: 8. Per germline, CDR1 SGHTS and CDR2 YDEGEE. The CDR3 is 16 residues long.